This TCR beta chain was found in a study of monozygotic twins with inflammatory bowel disease. Reanalyzing the 5' RACE reads, TCRdb keeps one entry per CDR3 protein, without DNA. The record lists approximately 400,000 distinct CDR3 sequences, of which the ten most abundant hold roughly 2.5%. Germline values: CDR1 KGHDR, CDR2 SFDVKD. The CDR3 has 16 amino acids. Of note for this clonotype: What it recognizes is unknown.

The study, taken as a whole, reports: Resolution of different T cell subtypes was not achieved. Backing was not found for a single strong signal or clonotype associated with IBD.

This clonotype was sampled from a human donor with ulcerative colitis or Crohn's disease, or a healthy co-twin of an affected twin (not recorded which). Specimen: blood. This chain connects TRBV24-1 to TRBJ2-2; absent DNA, TCRdb's TRBD1 call cannot be checked. CDR3 sequence reads: CATSDAGTGNTGELFF.